The 15 T cell receptor beta chains presented below share a single source sample, sequenced in a study of blood T cell repertoires in COVID-19. Sequenced by immunoSEQ multiplex PCR; TCRdb stores in-frame clones only, minus some. Among approximately 110,000 clones listed, 75% to 90% were seen once. Sequencing was done on a sample of peripheral blood. All receptors derive from a woman aged 70-85 years with acute or convalescent COVID-19.

The rearrangement uses TRBV18 and TRBJ1-5, with 8 bases aligning to TRBD1. This CDR3 region has 15 residues. Looked up from germline, CDR1 is KGHSH and CDR2 is LQKENI. Unmatched junction bases numbered 3, after V lost 3 bases and J lost 2 bases. The CDR3 nucleotides read TGTGCCAGCTCACCCTCGGGACAGGGCAATCAGCCCCAGCATTTT. Encoded protein: CASSPSGQGNQPQHF.

This chain connects TRBV2 to TRBJ2-1, with 14 bases matching TRBD2. This CDR3 has 16 residues. The J segment lost 7 bases and the V segment lost 1 base, leaving 3 bases of the junction unmatched. CDR1 and CDR2 from the germline V gene are SNHLY and FYNNEI. CDR3 amino acids: CASSEGLAGGPNEQFF. CDR3 sequence (DNA): TGTGCCAGCAGTGAAGGACTAGCGGGGGGGCCGAATGAGCAGTTCTTC.

This clone was detected only once. The genes are TRBV7-9 and TRBJ1-6; D is ambiguous. The ends were cut back, 4 bases at V and 0 bases at J, with 16 bases in the middle. This CDR3 contains 18 residues. Germline values: CDR1 SEHNR, CDR2 FQNEAQ (reference sequence). As DNA, the CDR3 is TGTGCCAGCAGCTCCCTGGAGGGCTCGAGCTCCTATAATTCACCCCTCCACTTT. It yields the protein CASSSLEGSSSYNSPLHF. Complete variable domain (other parts from reference TRBV7-9 and TRBJ1-6): DTGVSQNPRHKITKRGQNVTFRCDPISEHNRLYWYRQTLGQGPEFLTYFQNEAQLEKSRLLSDRFSAERPKGSFSTLEIQRTEQGDSAMYLCASSSLEGSSSYNSPLHFGNGTRLTVT.

V usage is TRBV5-4 and J usage is TRBJ2-7; 8 bases are a match to TRBD1. The V gene's germline CDR1 is SGHNT and CDR2 YYREEE (reference sequence). Trimming took 3 bases from V and 1 from J; bases not matched to a gene: 6. The CDR3 sequence is 15 residues long. CDR3 nucleotides: TGTGCCAGCAGCTGGGGGACAGGTCAGTCCTACGAGCAGTACTTC. This translates into CASSWGTGQSYEQYF.

The V and J genes are TRBV19 and TRBJ1-2; a possible D gene is TRBD1 (6 bases). The CDR3 runs 15 residues. Germline CDR1 and CDR2: LNHDA and SQIVND (reference sequence). V shed 5 bases and J shed 1 base, with 14 bases lying between them. The CDR3 protein is CASSAGQLINYGYTF. DNA of the CDR3: TGTGCCAGTAGTGCAGGACAGCTGATTAACTATGGCTACACCTTC.

This chain connects TRBV7-9 to TRBJ2-7; 7 positions agree with TRBD2. CDR1 and CDR2 (germline): SEHNR, FQNEAQ (reference sequence). The CDR3 sequence is 12 residues long. The trim removed 5 bases at V and 6 bases at J, leaving 4 bases unmatched. In DNA, the CDR3 is TGTGCCAGCAGCCACCCGGGGGGCGAGCAGTACTTC. Amino acids: CASSHPGGEQYF.

V gene TRBV28 combines with J gene TRBJ2-5; TRBD2 might be the D (7 bases). CDR3 length: 14 residues. Germline V gene sequence: CDR1 MDHEN, CDR2 SYDVKM. Trimming stripped 8 bases from V and 5 bases from J, with 18 bases between. Here the CDR3 DNA reads TGTGCCAGCTCCCCGGGGGGCAGGGTTGAGACCCAGTACTTC. Its protein product is CASSPGGRVETQYF.

This chain connects TRBV3-1 (or the pseudogene TRBV3-2) to TRBJ1-4; TRBD1 matches 8 bases. Losses at the gene ends were 0 bases for V and 4 bases for J; bases not matched to a gene: 4. This CDR3 is 16 amino acids long. CDR1 is LGHDT and CDR2 is YNNKEL in the germline V gene (reference sequence). DNA of the CDR3: TGTGCCAGCAGCCAAGACGTCGGACAGGGTAATGAAAAACTGTTTTTT. It codes for CASSQDVGQGNEKLFF.

This chain connects TRBV5-1 to TRBJ2-5; TRBD1 might be the D (6 bases). V lost 1 base and J 4 bases, leaving 17 bases between the germline ends. The CDR3 is 16 amino acids. Per germline, CDR1 SGHRS and CDR2 YFSETQ. The CDR3 sequence is CASSLPNLRGRETQYF. The DNA for the CDR3 is TGCGCCAGCAGCTTGCCCAATCTTAGGGGGAGAGAGACCCAGTACTTC.

This clone showed up just once. V usage is TRBV19 and J usage is TRBJ1-1, with 8 bases matching TRBD1. CDR3 length: 13 residues. The germline gives CDR1 LNHDA, CDR2 SQIVND (reference sequence). J was trimmed by 4 bases and V by 2 bases; bases with no gene match: 0. CDR3: CASSITGGTEAFF. The DNA for the CDR3 is TGTGCCAGTAGTATAACAGGGGGCACTGAAGCTTTCTTT.

This clone was seen more than once but under ten times. The chain is built from TRBV6-6 and TRBJ2-5; TRBD2 aligns across 10 bases. Germline CDR1 MNHNY, CDR2 SVGAGI (reference sequence). V was pared by 6 bases and J by 1 base, with 8 bases of the junction left unmatched. The CDR3 runs 16 residues. The CDR3 DNA sequence: TGTGCCAGCAGCCGACTAGCGGGCGGCCCCCAAGAGACCCAGTACTTC. Its translation is CASSRLAGGPQETQYF.

Only a few counts were recorded for this clone. Additional DNA sequences in this sample encode the identical CDR3. This CDR3 reads CASSLGLNEKLFF. The CDR3 DNA follows: TGCGCCAGCAGCTTGGGGCTTAATGAAAAACTGTTTTTT. The genes are TRBV5-1 and TRBJ1-4; no clear D gene. The germline V and J ends were trimmed by 0 bases and 4 bases, with 4 bases remaining between them. CDR3 length equals 13 residues. Per the germline V gene, CDR1 is SGHRS and CDR2 is YFSETQ.

This chain joins TRBV11-2 and TRBJ2-5, with a weak D call TRBD1 (6 bases). This CDR3 has 13 residues. Trimming left V 2 bases short and J 8 bases short, with 12 bases between. Germline CDR1 SGHAT, CDR2 FQNNGV. The CDR3 protein is CASSLRVRGTQYF. CDR3 nucleotide sequence: TGTGCCAGCAGCTTACGGGTCAGGGGAACCCAGTACTTC.

The CDR3 region is CASSGTGGKAAFF. As DNA, the CDR3 is TGTGCCAGCAGTGGGACAGGGGGGAAGGCGGCTTTCTTT. The genes are TRBV2 and TRBJ1-1; 10 bases fit TRBD1. CDR1 is SNHLY, CDR2 FYNNEI, per germline. V dropped 4 bases and J dropped 11; count of bases not matched to a gene: 7. The CDR3 totals 13 residues. Together with reference TRBV2 and TRBJ1-1, the CDR3 gives the full variable domain: EPEVTQTPSHQVTQMGQEVILRCVPISNHLYFYWYRQILGQKVEFLVSFYNNEISEKSEIFDDQFSVERPDGSNFTLKIRSTKLEDSAMYFCASSGTGGKAAFFGQGTRLTVV.

The V call is TRBV7-9, the J call TRBJ1-2; D is ambiguous. The CDR3 spans 11 residues. V was trimmed by 1 base and J by 8 bases, leaving 5 bases between them. The germline CDR1 and CDR2 sequences are SEHNR and FQNEAQ (reference sequence). Written as DNA, the CDR3 is TGTGCCAGCAGCTTAGGAGGGGGCTACACCTTC. Its translation is CASSLGGGYTF.